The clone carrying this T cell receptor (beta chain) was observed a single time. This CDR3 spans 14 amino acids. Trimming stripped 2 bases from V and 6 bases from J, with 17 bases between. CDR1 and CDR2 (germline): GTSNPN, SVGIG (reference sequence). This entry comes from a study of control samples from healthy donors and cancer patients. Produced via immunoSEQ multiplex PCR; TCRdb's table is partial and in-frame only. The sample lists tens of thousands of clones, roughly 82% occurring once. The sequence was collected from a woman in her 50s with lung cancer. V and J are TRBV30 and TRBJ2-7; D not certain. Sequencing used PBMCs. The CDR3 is CAWSPDGGVREQYF. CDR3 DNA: TGTGCCTGGAGTCCAGACGGTGGGGTTCGCGAGCAGTACTTC.